This TCR beta chain emerged from a study of Ad26.COV2.S vaccination and SARS-CoV-2 variants. The CDR3 runs to 11 residues. CDR1 and CDR2 from the germline V gene are DFQATT and SNEGSKA (reference sequence). V gave up 6 bases and J gave up 10 bases, with 13 bases separating them. Sequencing used immunoSEQ multiplex PCR; TCRdb keeps in-frame clones, though not all of them. The table has 85,000 to 95,000 clones, less than 85% seen once. The V call is TRBV20-1, the J call TRBJ2-1; no clear D gene. The sequencing here drew on peripheral blood, taken after recovery from COVID-19. This sequence originates from a human donor who had recovered from COVID-19. The CDR3 protein is CSAVDPREQFF. The CDR3 DNA reads as TGCAGTGCCGTAGACCCACGCGAGCAGTTCTTC.